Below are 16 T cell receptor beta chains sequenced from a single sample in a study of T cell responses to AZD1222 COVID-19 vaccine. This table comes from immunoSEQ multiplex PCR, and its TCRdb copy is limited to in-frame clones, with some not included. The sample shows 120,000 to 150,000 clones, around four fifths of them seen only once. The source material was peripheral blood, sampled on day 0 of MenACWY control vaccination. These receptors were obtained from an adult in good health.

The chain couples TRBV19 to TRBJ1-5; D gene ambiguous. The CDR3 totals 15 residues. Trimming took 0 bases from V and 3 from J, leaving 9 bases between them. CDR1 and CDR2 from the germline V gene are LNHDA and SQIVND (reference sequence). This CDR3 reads CASSIDIGLNQPQHF. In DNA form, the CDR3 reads TGTGCCAGTAGTATAGACATAGGGCTCAATCAGCCCCAGCATTTT.

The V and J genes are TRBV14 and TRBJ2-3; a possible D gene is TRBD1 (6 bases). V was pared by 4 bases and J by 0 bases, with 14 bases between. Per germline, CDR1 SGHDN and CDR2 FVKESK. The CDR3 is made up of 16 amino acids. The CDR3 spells CASSPLGAYSTDTQYF. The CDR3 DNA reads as TGTGCCAGCAGCCCCCTGGGGGCCTATAGCACAGATACGCAGTATTTT.

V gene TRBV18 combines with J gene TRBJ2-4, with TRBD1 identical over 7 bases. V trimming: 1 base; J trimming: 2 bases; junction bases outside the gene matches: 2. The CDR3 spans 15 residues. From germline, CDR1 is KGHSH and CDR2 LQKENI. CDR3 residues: CASSPQGATKNIQYF. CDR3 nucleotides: TGTGCCAGCTCACCACAGGGGGCAACCAAAAACATTCAGTACTTC.

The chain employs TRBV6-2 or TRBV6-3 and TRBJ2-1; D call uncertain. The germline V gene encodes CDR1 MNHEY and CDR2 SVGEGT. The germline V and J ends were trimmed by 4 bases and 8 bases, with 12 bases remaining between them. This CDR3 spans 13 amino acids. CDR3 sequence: CASSSLENHEQFF. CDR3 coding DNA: TGTGCCAGCAGTTCCCTCGAGAACCATGAGCAGTTCTTC.

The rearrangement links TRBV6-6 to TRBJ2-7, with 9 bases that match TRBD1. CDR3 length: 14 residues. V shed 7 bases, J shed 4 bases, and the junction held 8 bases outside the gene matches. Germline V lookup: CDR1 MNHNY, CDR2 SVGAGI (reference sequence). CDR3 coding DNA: TGTGCCAGCACTGACAGGGGGTTGGGGTACGAGCAGTACTTC. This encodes CASTDRGLGYEQYF.

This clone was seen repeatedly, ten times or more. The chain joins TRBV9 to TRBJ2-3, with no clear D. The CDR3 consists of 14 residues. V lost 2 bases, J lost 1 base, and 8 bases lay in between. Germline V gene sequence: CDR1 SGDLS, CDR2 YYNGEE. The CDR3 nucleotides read TGTGCCAGCAGCGTCTCTCATCGCACAGATACGCAGTATTTT. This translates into CASSVSHRTDTQYF.

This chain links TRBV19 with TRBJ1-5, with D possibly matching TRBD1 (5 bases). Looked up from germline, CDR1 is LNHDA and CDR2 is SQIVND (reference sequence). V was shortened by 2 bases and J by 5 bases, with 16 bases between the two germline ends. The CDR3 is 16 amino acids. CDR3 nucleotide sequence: TGTGCCAGTAGTATAAGGATTCTCGGGGGTGATCAGCCCCAGCATTTT. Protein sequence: CASSIRILGGDQPQHF.

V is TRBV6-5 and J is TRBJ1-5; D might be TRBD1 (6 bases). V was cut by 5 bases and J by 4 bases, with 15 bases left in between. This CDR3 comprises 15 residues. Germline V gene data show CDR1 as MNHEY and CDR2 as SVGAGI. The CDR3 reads CASSRGAGWNQPQHF. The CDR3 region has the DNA TGTGCCAGCAGTAGGGGGGCGGGGTGGAATCAGCCCCAGCATTTT.

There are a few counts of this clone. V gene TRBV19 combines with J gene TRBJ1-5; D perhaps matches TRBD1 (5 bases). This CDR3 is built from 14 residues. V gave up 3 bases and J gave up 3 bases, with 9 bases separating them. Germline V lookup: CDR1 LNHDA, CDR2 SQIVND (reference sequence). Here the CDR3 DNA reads TGTGCCAGTAGTATCGGACACCTCAATCAGCCCCAGCATTTT. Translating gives CASSIGHLNQPQHF.

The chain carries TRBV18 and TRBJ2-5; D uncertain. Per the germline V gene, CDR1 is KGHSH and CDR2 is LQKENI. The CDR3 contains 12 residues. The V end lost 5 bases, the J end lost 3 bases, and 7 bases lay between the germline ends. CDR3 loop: CASSYTEETQYF. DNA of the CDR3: TGTGCCAGCTCATACACTGAAGAGACCCAGTACTTC.

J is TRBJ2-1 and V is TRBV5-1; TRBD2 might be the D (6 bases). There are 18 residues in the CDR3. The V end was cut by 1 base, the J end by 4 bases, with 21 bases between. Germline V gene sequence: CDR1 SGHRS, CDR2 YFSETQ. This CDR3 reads CASSLRYGGPPTYNEQFF. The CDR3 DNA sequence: TGCGCCAGCAGCTTGAGGTACGGGGGTCCCCCTACTTACAATGAGCAGTTCTTC. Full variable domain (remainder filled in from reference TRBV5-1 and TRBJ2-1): KAGVTQTPRYLIKTRGQQVTLSCSPISGHRSVSWYQQTPGQGLQFLFEYFSETQRNKGNFPGRFSGRQFSNSRSEMNVSTLELGDSALYLCASSLRYGGPPTYNEQFFGPGTRLTVL.

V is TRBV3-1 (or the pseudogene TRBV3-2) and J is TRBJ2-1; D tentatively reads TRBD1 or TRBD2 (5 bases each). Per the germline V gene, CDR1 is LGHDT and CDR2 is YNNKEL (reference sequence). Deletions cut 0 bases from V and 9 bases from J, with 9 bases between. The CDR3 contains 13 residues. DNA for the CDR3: TGTGCCAGCAGCCAAGACGGGACGGGTGAGCAGTTCTTC. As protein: CASSQDGTGEQFF.

CDR3 loop: CASSLWTTNEKLFF. CDR3 coding DNA: TGCGCCAGCAGCTTGTGGACAACTAATGAAAAACTGTTTTTT. V is TRBV5-1 and J is TRBJ1-4; D uncertain. CDR1 and CDR2 from the germline V gene are SGHRS and YFSETQ. The V gene lost 1 base and the J gene lost 0 bases, with 4 bases spanning the gap. The CDR3 loop spans 14 amino acids.

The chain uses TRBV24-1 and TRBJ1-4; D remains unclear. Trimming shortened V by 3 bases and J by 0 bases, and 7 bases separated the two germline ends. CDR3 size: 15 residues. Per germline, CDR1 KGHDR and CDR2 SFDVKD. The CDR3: CATSDARTTNEKLFF. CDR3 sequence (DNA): TGTGCCACCAGTGATGCCCGAACAACTAATGAAAAACTGTTTTTT.

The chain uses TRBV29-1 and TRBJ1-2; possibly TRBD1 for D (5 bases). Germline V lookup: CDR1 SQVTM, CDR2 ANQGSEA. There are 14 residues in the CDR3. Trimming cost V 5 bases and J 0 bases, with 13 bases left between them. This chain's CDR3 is CSVINTGANYGYTF. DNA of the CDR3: TGCAGCGTTATTAACACAGGTGCTAACTATGGCTACACCTTC.

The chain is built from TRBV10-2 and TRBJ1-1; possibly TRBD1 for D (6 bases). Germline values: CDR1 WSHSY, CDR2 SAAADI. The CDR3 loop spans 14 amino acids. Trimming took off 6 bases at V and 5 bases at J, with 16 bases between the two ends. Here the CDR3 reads CASRDGGEGTEAFF. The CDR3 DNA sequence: TGCGCCAGCAGGGATGGGGGCGAGGGAACTGAAGCTTTCTTT.